The text below deals with one T cell receptor (beta chain). CDR3 length: 12 residues. With 6 bases removed from V and 9 bases from J, the gap between germline ends came to 14 bases. Per the germline V gene, CDR1 is KGHSH and CDR2 is LQKENI. Original analysis: Estimation of nucleated cell counts was performed using reference gene primer amplification. The data were produced by immunoSEQ multiplex PCR, yet TCRdb's version contains in-frame clones alone and is incomplete. V and J calls and clone size are those listed in that table; D and trimming were worked out from the DNA. The sample shows 160,000 or so clones, roughly 80% of them seen only once. This sample stems from a study of blood T cell repertoires in COVID-19. Turning to the study itself: From the United States, Italy and Spain came samples of acute and convalescent COVID-19. PBMCs, B-cell-depleted T cells, or T cells were the source of the cDNA or gDNA that made up the material.

Material for sequencing was peripheral blood. This receptor was identified in a woman aged 70-85 years with acute or convalescent COVID-19. The chain has TRBV18 and TRBJ1-1; D ambiguous. This CDR3 is CASSPPGGQAFF. In DNA form, the CDR3 reads TGTGCCAGCTCCCCGCCTGGTGGGCAAGCTTTCTTT.